Listed below are T cell receptor beta chains from one sample, sequenced in a study of control samples from healthy donors and cancer patients. Method: immunoSEQ multiplex PCR; TCRdb's copy keeps in-frame clones and lacks some. The sample lists about 89,000 clones, more than 75% seen once, with around 2.1% in the top ten. Sequencing input: blood. These receptors were taken from a woman aged 40 to 50 in good health. CDR3s include the opening cysteine and the closing phenylalanine or tryptophan. D genes are given only for firm matches. Clone size is not always given. Where it is, it says once, few, many or a class for expanded clones.

CDR3: CASSTWTRYGYTF
DNA: TGTGCCAGTAGTACTTGGACACGCTATGGCTACACCTTC
size: .
J: TRBJ1-2
D: .
V: TRBV19

CDR3: CASSSHSDRVSGELFF
DNA: TGTGCCAGCAGTTCCCATTCAGACAGGGTGTCCGGGGAGCTGTTTTTT
size: .
J: TRBJ2-2
D: TRBD1
V: TRBV27

CDR3: CASSLGPQTVAKNIQYF
DNA: TGTGCCAGCAGCTTAGGCCCTCAAACAGTAGCCAAAAACATTCAGTACTTC
size: .
J: TRBJ2-4
D: .
V: TRBV11-3

CDR3: CASSFNGQIQTYEQYF
DNA: TGCGCCAGCAGCTTTAATGGACAGATTCAAACCTACGAGCAGTACTTC
size: .
J: TRBJ2-7
D: .
V: TRBV5-1

CDR3: CASRGLAGYTGELFF
DNA: TGTGCCAGCAGGGGTCTAGCGGGGTATACCGGGGAGCTGTTTTTT
size: .
J: TRBJ2-2
D: TRBD2
V: TRBV27

CDR3: CAIQGVGNTIYF
DNA: TGTGCCATCCAAGGAGTTGGAAACACCATATATTTT
size: .
J: TRBJ1-3
D: .
V: TRBV10-3

CDR3: CASSAGVPELNTGELFF
DNA: TGTGCCAGCAGCGCCGGGGTTCCAGAGCTGAACACCGGGGAGCTGTTTTTT
size: once
J: TRBJ2-2
D: .
V: TRBV11-3

CDR3: CSAREGSEQFF
DNA: TGCAGTGCTAGAGAGGGGAGTGAGCAGTTCTTC
size: .
J: TRBJ2-1
D: .
V: TRBV20-1

CDR3: CASSLQAPPQETQYF
DNA: TGTGCCAGCTCTCTACAGGCCCCCCCCCAAGAGACCCAGTACTTC
size: .
J: TRBJ2-5
D: .
V: TRBV18

CDR3: CASSGRDNEKLFF
DNA: TGTGCCAGCTCAGGCAGGGATAATGAAAAACTGTTTTTT
size: .
J: TRBJ1-4
D: .
V: TRBV18

CDR3: CASSWGGRGASYNEQFF
DNA: TGTGCCAGCAGCTGGGGGGGACGGGGAGCCTCCTACAATGAGCAGTTCTTC
size: .
J: TRBJ2-1
D: TRBD2
V: TRBV5-4

CDR3: CSAASGGTEAFF
DNA: TGCAGCGCCGCCTCAGGAGGGACAGAAGCTTTCTTT
size: .
J: TRBJ1-1
D: .
V: TRBV29-1

CDR3: CASSPAGMNTEAFF
DNA: TGTGCCAGCAGCCCCGCAGGTATGAACACTGAAGCTTTCTTT
size: once
J: TRBJ1-1
D: .
V: TRBV7-2

CDR3: CASSTAELGDGYGYTF
DNA: TGTGCCAGTAGTACCGCCGAGTTAGGAGACGGCTATGGCTACACCTTC
size: .
J: TRBJ1-2
D: .
V: TRBV19

CDR3: CAWSRQGRETQYF
DNA: TGTGCCTGGAGTAGGCAGGGGAGGGAGACCCAGTACTTC
size: .
J: TRBJ2-5
D: .
V: TRBV30

CDR3: CASSLGQYSGNTIYF
DNA: TGTGCCAGCAGCCTGGGACAGTACTCTGGAAACACCATATATTTT
size: .
J: TRBJ1-3
D: TRBD1
V: TRBV11-3

CDR3: CASSLQGLSSNYGYTF
DNA: TGTGCCAGCAGCTTGCAGGGTCTCTCCTCTAACTATGGCTACACCTTC
size: few
J: TRBJ1-2
D: .
V: TRBV11-3

CDR3: CASSLSGFQPQHF
DNA: TGTGCCAGCAGCTTATCGGGGTTCCAGCCCCAGCATTTT
size: once
J: TRBJ1-5
D: .
V: TRBV7-2

CDR3: CASSVAAEGYTF
DNA: TGTGCCAGCAGCGTAGCTGCAGAAGGCTACACCTTC
size: once
J: TRBJ1-2
D: .
V: TRBV9

CDR3: CATSVGQGRADTQYF
DNA: TGTGCCACCAGTGTAGGGCAGGGTAGGGCAGATACGCAGTATTTT
size: .
J: TRBJ2-3
D: .
V: TRBV24-1

CDR3: CASSLIAGSTYNEQFF
DNA: TGTGCCAGCAGCCTTATAGCGGGGAGTACCTACAATGAGCAGTTCTTC
size: .
J: TRBJ2-1
D: TRBD2
V: TRBV9

CDR3: CASSPNPLPQWGYTF
DNA: TGTGCCAGCTCACCAAACCCCCTTCCTCAATGGGGCTACACCTTC
size: .
J: TRBJ1-2
D: .
V: TRBV18

CDR3: CASSESGTRTREQYF
DNA: TGTGCCAGCAGTGAATCGGGAACCCGTACCCGCGAGCAGTACTTC
size: .
J: TRBJ2-7
D: .
V: TRBV6-1

CDR3: CASSIFYEQYF
DNA: TGTGCCAGCAGTATTTTTTACGAGCAGTACTTC
size: .
J: TRBJ2-7
D: .
V: TRBV2

CDR3: CASSDPRAGYGYTF
DNA: TGTGCCAGCAGTGACCCACGGGCAGGGTACGGCTACACCTTC
size: .
J: TRBJ1-2
D: .
V: TRBV6-1